The source of this T cell receptor (beta chain) is a study of cytomegalovirus exposure and HLA in healthy donors. Across the study: The use of the same platform for the 110 or so validation repertoires and the 550 to 850 first-cohort repertoires was reported by a later analysis.

Libraries were prepared by immunoSEQ multiplex PCR; TCRdb keeps only in-frame clonotypes and omits some of them. The sample includes more than 250,000 clones, roughly 91% of them seen just once. Notes on the study in general: Researchers counted around 160 TCR beta chains as cytomegalovirus-associated.

Note on this clone: Its target is not known.

The CDR3 sequence is 12 residues long. J was trimmed by 6 bases and V by 5 bases; bases with no gene match: 3. Germline values: CDR1 LNHNV, CDR2 YYDKDF (reference sequence). The gene calls are TRBV15 and TRBJ2-7, with 8 bases fitting TRBD1. Sample: PBMCs. The source is a woman aged 30 to 39 in good health and CMV-seronegative. CDR3 amino acids: CATSRTGLEQYF. CDR3 nucleotide sequence: TGTGCCACCAGCCGGACAGGGCTCGAGCAGTACTTC.